The next 27 T cell receptor beta chains were all read from a single sample in a study of post-analysis software for immune sequencing data (dated by TCRdb to 2014 to 2015). What the research found in general, with its limitations: Significantly higher frequencies in patients than in controls were found for about five TRBV segments, including TRBV5-6, TRBV5-1 and TRBV20-1.

Their recognized antigens are unknown. The method behind the library was PCR. Sequencing used an Illumina HiSeq 2500. To reduce PCR and sequencing biases, unique molecular identifiers were incorporated into the TCR beta cDNA libraries. TCRdb redid the processing of the public reads, applying fastp at Q25 and MiXCR, and retained in-frame beta chains. All rows with the same CDR3 protein become a single entry with the most common DNA and genes. The sample table shows about 200,000 distinct CDR3 sequences, and approximately 30% are seen once. The ten largest make up about 3.4% of the sample. Sequences were obtained from blood. Every receptor here comes from a girl aged 2-17 years with multiple sclerosis.

This clonotype was seen only a few times. This sequence joins TRBV29-1 and TRBJ1-1; 9 nucleotides match TRBD1. The V gene's germline CDR1 is SQVTM and CDR2 ANQGSEA. The CDR3 sequence is 14 residues long. V was clipped by 7 bases and J by 1 base; unmatched bases: 7. The CDR3 DNA is TGCAGCGATAACAGGGGGCTTGGGAACACTGAAGCTTTCTTT. This translates into CSDNRGLGNTEAFF. The full variable domain, in which reference TRBV29-1 and TRBJ1-1 provide the parts outside the CDR3, is SAVISQKPSRDICQRGTSLTIQCQVDSQVTMMFWYRQQPGQSLTLIATANQGSEATYESGFVIDKFPISRPNLTFSTLTVSNMSPEDSSIYLCSDNRGLGNTEAFFGQGTRLTVV.

There are many counts of this clonotype. The V gene is TRBV28, the J gene TRBJ2-1, with 9 nucleotides matching TRBD2. After removal of 3 bases from V and 10 bases from J, the junction contained 10 bases not matched to a gene. This CDR3 spans 15 amino acids. CDR1 and CDR2 from the germline V gene are MDHEN and SYDVKM. CDR3: CASSLGASGTHEQFF. The DNA of the CDR3 is TGTGCCAGCAGTTTGGGGGCTAGCGGGACGCACGAGCAGTTCTTC.

Note on this clonotype: A much larger clone differs from this one at a single base, so this may be a read error. CDR3 protein: CVSSLQPGGHQSSYEQYF. Written as DNA, the CDR3 is TGTGTCAGCAGCTTACAGCCAGGGGGACACCAAAGCTCCTACGAGCAGTACTTC. The chain uses TRBV7-9 and TRBJ2-7, with 7 bases fitting TRBD1. This CDR3 spans 18 amino acids. Germline CDR1 is SEHNR and CDR2 is FQNEAQ (reference sequence).

The rearrangement uses TRBV20-1 and TRBJ1-6; D may be TRBD1 (5 bases). Trimming pared 5 bases from V and 6 bases from J, leaving 11 bases between. This CDR3 has 13 amino acids. Germline CDR1 DFQATT, CDR2 SNEGSKA (reference sequence). In DNA form, the CDR3 reads TGCAGTGCTGCTAGGGGACCTAATTCACCCCTCCACTTT. This sequence encodes CSAARGPNSPLHF.

This clonotype turned up a few times. The chain recombines TRBV21-1 with TRBJ1-5. TRBV21-1 is labeled a pseudogene. This CDR3 is built from 17 residues. The CDR3 loop reads CASSITPTVRSNQPQHF. CDR3 DNA sequence: TGTGCCAGCAGCATCACCCCGACTGTAAGGAGCAATCAGCCCCAGCATTTT.

The CDR3 sequence is CASRTSVTYEQYF. CDR3 in DNA: TGTGCCAGCCGGACTAGCGTTACCTACGAGCAGTACTTC. The rearrangement uses TRBV6-5 and TRBJ2-7; 9 bases match TRBD2. The J segment lost 2 bases and the V segment lost 8 bases, leaving 4 bases of the junction unmatched. Per germline, CDR1 MNHEY and CDR2 SVGAGI. The CDR3 contains 13 residues.

This clonotype was seen a few times. V usage is TRBV5-1 and J usage is TRBJ1-4; D is possibly TRBD1 (5 bases). From germline, CDR1 is SGHRS and CDR2 YFSETQ. The CDR3 contains 15 residues. V was cut by 4 bases and J by 7 bases, with 17 bases left in between. The CDR3 sequence: CASSAYQGVGEKLFF. CDR3 bases: TGCGCCAGCAGCGCCTACCAGGGTGTGGGTGAAAAACTGTTTTTT.

This clonotype came up many times. DNA of the CDR3: TGTGCCAGCAGTGAGTACTACGAGCAGTACTTC. It specifies CASSEYYEQYF. The V and J genes are TRBV2 and TRBJ2-7; D remains ambiguous. Between the trimmed V and J ends, which lost 3 bases and 3 bases, there was a span of 3 bases. Germline V lookup: CDR1 SNHLY, CDR2 FYNNEI. The CDR3 totals 11 residues.

This clonotype was seen a few times. This chain connects TRBV3-1 to TRBJ1-1, with D hard to call. The germline V gene encodes CDR1 LGHDT and CDR2 YNNKEL (reference sequence). This CDR3 comprises 13 residues. With 5 bases removed from V and 5 bases from J, the gap between germline ends came to 12 bases. CDR3 in DNA: TGTGCCAGCAGCTTCCAATACGGGACTGAAGCTTTCTTT. This sequence encodes CASSFQYGTEAFF.

There are many counts of this clonotype. The CDR3 spells CSVEGWSTEAFF. The DNA of the CDR3 is TGCAGCGTTGAAGGGTGGAGCACTGAAGCTTTCTTT. The chain has TRBV29-1 and TRBJ1-1, with D uncertain. This CDR3 has 12 residues. V was clipped by 1 base and J by 4 bases, with 7 bases between them. Germline assignment: CDR1 SQVTM and CDR2 ANQGSEA.

This clonotype was seen more than once but under ten times. The genes are TRBV28 and TRBJ2-4; 7 positions agree with TRBD1. The last part of the DNA fits TRBJ2-7 better; the J call may be wrong. This CDR3 is 15 amino acids long. The germline CDR1 and CDR2 sequences are MDHEN and SYDVKM. The CDR3 spells CASTHNDRELYEQYF. DNA for the CDR3: TGTGCCAGCACTCATAACGACAGGGAATTGTACGAGCAGTACTTC.

V and J are TRBV28 and TRBJ1-1; the D gene is possibly TRBD1 (6 bases). The CDR3 has 12 amino acids. V lost 8 bases, J lost 4 bases, and 11 bases lay in between. The germline CDR1 and CDR2 sequences are MDHEN and SYDVKM. CDR3 bases: TGTGCCAGCCACTCGGGGGCCACTGAAGCTTTCTTT. It yields the protein CASHSGATEAFF.

The chain couples TRBV7-2 to TRBJ1-1, with TRBD1 matching over 7 bases. The ends lost 3 bases at V and 5 bases at J; junction bases unmatched: 6. Germline V lookup: CDR1 SGHTA, CDR2 FQGNSA. The CDR3 covers 14 residues. The CDR3 DNA reads TGTGCCAGCAGCTTGGACAGGATTGGGACTGAAGCTTTCTTT. It encodes CASSLDRIGTEAFF.

This clonotype has ten or more counts. V gene TRBV6-1 combines with J gene TRBJ2-5; D may be TRBD1 (5 bases). V was pared by 2 bases and J by 4 bases, with 14 bases between. CDR3 length equals 15 residues. In germline, CDR1 is MNHNS, CDR2 SASEGT. As DNA, the CDR3 is TGTGCCAGCAGTGAACAGGCAGGGTGGCTAGAGACCCAGTACTTC. This codes for CASSEQAGWLETQYF.

As concerns this clonotype: A much larger clone differs by one base, so this may be a read error. CDR3: CASSYRAGVSYEQYF. The DNA of the CDR3 is TGTGCCAGCAGCTATCGAGCGGGGGTCTCCTACGAGCAGTACTTC. The chain carries TRBV7-8 and TRBJ2-7; 8 positions agree with TRBD2. J was trimmed by 0 bases and V by 4 bases; bases with no gene match: 5. Germline lookup yields CDR1 SGHVS and CDR2 FQNEAQ. The CDR3 runs to 15 residues.

The chain couples TRBV15 to TRBJ1-5, with TRBD1 matching 8 bases. The CDR3 loop spans 20 amino acids. Losses at the gene ends were 4 bases for V and 2 bases for J; bases not matched to a gene: 19. The V gene's germline CDR1 is LNHNV and CDR2 YYDKDF (reference sequence). DNA of the CDR3: TGTGCCACCAGCAAAAACCGGGACAGGCTAAAAGCCTTTGGCAATCAGCCCCAGCATTTT. This encodes CATSKNRDRLKAFGNQPQHF.

This clonotype has ten or more counts. The gene calls are TRBV27 and TRBJ2-5; TRBD1 or TRBD2 may be the D gene (6 bases each). The CDR3 has 14 amino acids. Germline V lookup: CDR1 MNHEY, CDR2 SMNVEV (reference sequence). Trimming removed 2 bases from V and 2 bases from J, with 9 bases in between. CDR3 in DNA: TGTGCCAGCAGTTTAAAGGGGGGACAAGAGACCCAGTACTTC. Residues: CASSLKGGQETQYF.

The chain is built from TRBV4-1 and TRBJ2-2, with 8 bases that match TRBD1. The CDR3 is made up of 15 amino acids. Germline assignment: CDR1 MGHRA and CDR2 YSYEKL. J gave up 5 bases and V 4 bases, and 6 bases lay outside the gene matches. CDR3 amino acids: CASSRPDRETGELFF. The DNA for the CDR3 is TGCGCCAGCAGCCGTCCGGACAGGGAAACCGGGGAGCTGTTTTTT.

The chain links TRBV5-1 to TRBJ2-1; a possible D gene is TRBD1 (6 bases). V was clipped by 4 bases and J by 2 bases, with 13 bases between them. The germline gives CDR1 SGHRS, CDR2 YFSETQ. This CDR3 is built from 15 residues. The CDR3 protein is CASSGTGSPYNEQFF. CDR3 nucleotide sequence: TGCGCCAGCAGCGGAACAGGGTCCCCCTACAATGAGCAGTTCTTC.

For the CDR3, the DNA is TGCAGTGCTAGCCCTGGGTCGGACACTGAAGCTTTCTTT. The encoded protein is CSASPGSDTEAFF. V gene TRBV20-1 combines with J gene TRBJ1-1; D gene unclear. Germline CDR1 reads DFQATT; CDR2 reads SNEGSKA (reference sequence). CDR3 length equals 13 residues. V lost 3 bases and J 3 bases, leaving 11 bases between the germline ends.

Worth noting for this clonotype: This may be a read error, as it is one base from a much larger clone. V and J are TRBV11-2 and TRBJ1-4; no definite D call. The CDR3 contains 15 residues. The V gene's germline CDR1 is SGHAT and CDR2 FQNNGV. DNA for the CDR3: TGTGCCAGCAGCTTAGTACCAGCAACTAATGAAAAACGGTTTTTT. Residues: CASSLVPATNEKRFF.

The chain uses TRBV23-1 and TRBJ2-1; TRBD1 matches 7 bases. TRBV23-1 is marked as an open reading frame, function uncertain. The junction had 23 bases not matched to a gene; V was cut back by 5 bases and J by 7 bases. The CDR3 is 19 amino acids. CDR3 sequence reads: CASSASIGTVLLLWNEQFF. The DNA of the CDR3 is TGCGCCAGCAGTGCATCTATCGGGACAGTCCTCTTGCTATGGAATGAGCAGTTCTTC.

This clonotype was observed a few times. The chain has TRBV5-1 and TRBJ1-1; TRBD1 might be the D (5 bases). The germline gives CDR1 SGHRS, CDR2 YFSETQ. The CDR3 covers 14 residues. The germline V and J ends were trimmed by 0 bases and 11 bases, with 17 bases remaining between them. The CDR3 spells CASSLAGWGLSAFF. The CDR3, as DNA: TGCGCCAGCAGCTTGGCCGGGTGGGGGTTGAGCGCTTTCTTT. The full variable domain, its missing parts supplied by reference TRBV5-1 and TRBJ1-1, is KAGVTQTPRYLIKTRGQQVTLSCSPISGHRSVSWYQQTPGQGLQFLFEYFSETQRNKGNFPGRFSGRQFSNSRSEMNVSTLELGDSALYLCASSLAGWGLSAFFGQGTRLTVV.

The chain uses TRBV20-1 and TRBJ2-3; perhaps TRBD2 as D (6 bases). The germline gives CDR1 DFQATT, CDR2 SNEGSKA (reference sequence). V lost 5 bases and J lost 6, with 6 bases in between. The CDR3 totals 10 residues. The CDR3, as DNA: TGCAGTGCTGGGGGGGATACGCAGTATTTT. Its translation is CSAGGDTQYF.

This clonotype was counted between two and nine times. The gene calls are TRBV7-9 and TRBJ1-2, with no clear D. CDR3 length: 12 amino acids. Germline CDR1 SEHNR, CDR2 FQNEAQ (reference sequence). V was clipped by 5 bases and J by 7 bases, with 11 bases between them. The CDR3 coding sequence is TGTGCCAGCAGCCCCCCATCGGGTGGCTACACCTTC. Protein product: CASSPPSGGYTF. Full variable domain (outside the CDR3, taken from reference TRBV7-9 and TRBJ1-2): DTGVSQNPRHKITKRGQNVTFRCDPISEHNRLYWYRQTLGQGPEFLTYFQNEAQLEKSRLLSDRFSAERPKGSFSTLEIQRTEQGDSAMYLCASSPPSGGYTFGSGTRLTVV.

The chain employs TRBV6-2 or TRBV6-3 and TRBJ2-1; 15 bases map to TRBD2. CDR1 is MNHEY and CDR2 is SVGEGT in the germline V gene. The junction had 7 bases not matched to a gene; V was cut back by 2 bases and J by 8 bases. CDR3 length: 17 amino acids. CDR3: CASSYGLAGGRRYEQFF. CDR3 bases: TGTGCCAGCAGTTACGGACTAGCGGGGGGGAGAAGGTATGAGCAGTTCTTC.

In its sample, this clonotype was seen a few times. The chain joins TRBV5-1 to TRBJ1-1; D uncertain. The CDR3 sequence is 14 residues long. Germline CDR1 is SGHRS and CDR2 is YFSETQ. Trimming cost V 6 bases and J 0 bases, with 12 bases left between them. CDR3 bases: TGCGCCAGCAAATACAGCGATATGAACACTGAAGCTTTCTTT. It specifies CASKYSDMNTEAFF.